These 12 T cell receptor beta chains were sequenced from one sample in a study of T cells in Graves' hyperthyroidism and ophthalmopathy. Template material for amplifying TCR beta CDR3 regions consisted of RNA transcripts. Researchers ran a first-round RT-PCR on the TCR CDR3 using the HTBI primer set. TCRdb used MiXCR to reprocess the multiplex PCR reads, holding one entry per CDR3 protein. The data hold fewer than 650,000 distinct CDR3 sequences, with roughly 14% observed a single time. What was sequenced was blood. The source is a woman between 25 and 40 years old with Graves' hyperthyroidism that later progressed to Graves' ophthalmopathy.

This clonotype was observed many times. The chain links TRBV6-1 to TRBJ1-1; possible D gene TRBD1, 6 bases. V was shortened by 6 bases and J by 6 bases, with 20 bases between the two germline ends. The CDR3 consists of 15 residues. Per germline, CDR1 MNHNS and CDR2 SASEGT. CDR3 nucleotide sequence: TGTGCCAGCAGCGGGCAGAGACAGGTGAGCTCTGAAGCTTTCTTT. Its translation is CASSGQRQVSSEAFF.

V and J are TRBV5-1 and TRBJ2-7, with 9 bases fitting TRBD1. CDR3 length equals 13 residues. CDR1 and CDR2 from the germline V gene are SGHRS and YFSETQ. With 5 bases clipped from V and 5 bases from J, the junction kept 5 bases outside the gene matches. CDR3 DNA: TGCGCCAGCAGTGGGACAGGGTTTAACGAGCAGTACTTC. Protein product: CASSGTGFNEQYF.

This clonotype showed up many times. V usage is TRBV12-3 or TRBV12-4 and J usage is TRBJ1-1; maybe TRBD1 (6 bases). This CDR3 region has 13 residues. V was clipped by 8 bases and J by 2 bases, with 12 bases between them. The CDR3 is CASDGQYNTEAFF. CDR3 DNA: TGTGCCAGCGACGGACAGTACAACACTGAAGCTTTCTTT.

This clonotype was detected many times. The CDR3 is CAWSVRGGWTEAFF. DNA of the CDR3: TGTGCCTGGAGTGTTCGGGGTGGTTGGACTGAAGCTTTCTTT. The chain combines TRBV30 with TRBJ1-1; no firm D call. The CDR3 loop spans 14 amino acids. Trimming stripped 0 bases from V and 5 bases from J, with 13 bases between. Germline lookup yields CDR1 GTSNPN and CDR2 SVGIG (reference sequence).

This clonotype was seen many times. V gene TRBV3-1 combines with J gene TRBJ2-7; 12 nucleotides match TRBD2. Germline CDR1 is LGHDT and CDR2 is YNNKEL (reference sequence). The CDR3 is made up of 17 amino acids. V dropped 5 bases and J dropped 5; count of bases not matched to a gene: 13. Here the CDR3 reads CASSNVNLAGGLNEQYF. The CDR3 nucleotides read TGTGCCAGCAGCAACGTAAACCTAGCGGGAGGGCTGAACGAGCAGTACTTC.

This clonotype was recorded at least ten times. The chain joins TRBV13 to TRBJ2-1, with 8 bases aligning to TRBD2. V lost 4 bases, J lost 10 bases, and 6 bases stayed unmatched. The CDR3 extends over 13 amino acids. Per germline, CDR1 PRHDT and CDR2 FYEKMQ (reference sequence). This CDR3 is CASSSAGDREQFF. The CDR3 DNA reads TGTGCCAGCAGCTCAGCGGGAGACAGGGAGCAGTTCTTC.

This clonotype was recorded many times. CDR3 in DNA: TGTGCCAGTAGTCCCACAGGTCTCGGGGGGAACACTGAAGCTTTCTTT. Its translation is CASSPTGLGGNTEAFF. The J gene is TRBJ1-1, the V gene TRBV19; the D gene is possibly TRBD1 (5 bases). The ends were cut back, 5 bases at V and 1 base at J, with 17 bases in the middle. The CDR3 runs 16 residues. Germline values: CDR1 LNHDA, CDR2 SQIVND (reference sequence).

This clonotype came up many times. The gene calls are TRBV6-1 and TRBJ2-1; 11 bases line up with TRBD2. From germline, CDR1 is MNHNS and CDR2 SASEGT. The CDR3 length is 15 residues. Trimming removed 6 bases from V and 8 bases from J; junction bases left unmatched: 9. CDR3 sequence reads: CASSDSGRARDEQFF. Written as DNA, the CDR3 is TGTGCCAGCAGCGATAGCGGGAGGGCGAGGGATGAGCAGTTCTTC.

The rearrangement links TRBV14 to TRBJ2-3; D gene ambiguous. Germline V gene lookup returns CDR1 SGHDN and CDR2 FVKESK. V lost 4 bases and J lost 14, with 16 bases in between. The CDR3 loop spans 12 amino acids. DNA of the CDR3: TGTGCCAGCAGCCCCCTGGGCAGCTCCGTGTATTTT. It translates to CASSPLGSSVYF.

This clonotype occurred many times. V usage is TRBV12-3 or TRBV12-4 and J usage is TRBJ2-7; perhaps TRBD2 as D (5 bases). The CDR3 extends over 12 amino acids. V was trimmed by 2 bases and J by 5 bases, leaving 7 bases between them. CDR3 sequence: CASSLPSNEQYF. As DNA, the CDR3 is TGTGCCAGCAGTTTACCTAGCAACGAGCAGTACTTC.

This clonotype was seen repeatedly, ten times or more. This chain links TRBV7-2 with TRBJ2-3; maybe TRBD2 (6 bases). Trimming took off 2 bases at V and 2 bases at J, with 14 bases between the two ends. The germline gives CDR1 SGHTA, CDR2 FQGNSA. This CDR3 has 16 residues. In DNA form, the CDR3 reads TGTGCCAGCAGCTTATGGGCGCGGGGTATCACAGATACGCAGTATTTT. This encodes CASSLWARGITDTQYF.

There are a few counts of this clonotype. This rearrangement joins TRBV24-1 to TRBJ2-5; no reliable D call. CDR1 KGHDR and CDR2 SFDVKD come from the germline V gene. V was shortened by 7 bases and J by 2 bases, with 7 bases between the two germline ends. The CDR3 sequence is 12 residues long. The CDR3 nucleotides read TGTGCCACCAGCACTACACAAGAGACCCAGTACTTC. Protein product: CATSTTQETQYF.